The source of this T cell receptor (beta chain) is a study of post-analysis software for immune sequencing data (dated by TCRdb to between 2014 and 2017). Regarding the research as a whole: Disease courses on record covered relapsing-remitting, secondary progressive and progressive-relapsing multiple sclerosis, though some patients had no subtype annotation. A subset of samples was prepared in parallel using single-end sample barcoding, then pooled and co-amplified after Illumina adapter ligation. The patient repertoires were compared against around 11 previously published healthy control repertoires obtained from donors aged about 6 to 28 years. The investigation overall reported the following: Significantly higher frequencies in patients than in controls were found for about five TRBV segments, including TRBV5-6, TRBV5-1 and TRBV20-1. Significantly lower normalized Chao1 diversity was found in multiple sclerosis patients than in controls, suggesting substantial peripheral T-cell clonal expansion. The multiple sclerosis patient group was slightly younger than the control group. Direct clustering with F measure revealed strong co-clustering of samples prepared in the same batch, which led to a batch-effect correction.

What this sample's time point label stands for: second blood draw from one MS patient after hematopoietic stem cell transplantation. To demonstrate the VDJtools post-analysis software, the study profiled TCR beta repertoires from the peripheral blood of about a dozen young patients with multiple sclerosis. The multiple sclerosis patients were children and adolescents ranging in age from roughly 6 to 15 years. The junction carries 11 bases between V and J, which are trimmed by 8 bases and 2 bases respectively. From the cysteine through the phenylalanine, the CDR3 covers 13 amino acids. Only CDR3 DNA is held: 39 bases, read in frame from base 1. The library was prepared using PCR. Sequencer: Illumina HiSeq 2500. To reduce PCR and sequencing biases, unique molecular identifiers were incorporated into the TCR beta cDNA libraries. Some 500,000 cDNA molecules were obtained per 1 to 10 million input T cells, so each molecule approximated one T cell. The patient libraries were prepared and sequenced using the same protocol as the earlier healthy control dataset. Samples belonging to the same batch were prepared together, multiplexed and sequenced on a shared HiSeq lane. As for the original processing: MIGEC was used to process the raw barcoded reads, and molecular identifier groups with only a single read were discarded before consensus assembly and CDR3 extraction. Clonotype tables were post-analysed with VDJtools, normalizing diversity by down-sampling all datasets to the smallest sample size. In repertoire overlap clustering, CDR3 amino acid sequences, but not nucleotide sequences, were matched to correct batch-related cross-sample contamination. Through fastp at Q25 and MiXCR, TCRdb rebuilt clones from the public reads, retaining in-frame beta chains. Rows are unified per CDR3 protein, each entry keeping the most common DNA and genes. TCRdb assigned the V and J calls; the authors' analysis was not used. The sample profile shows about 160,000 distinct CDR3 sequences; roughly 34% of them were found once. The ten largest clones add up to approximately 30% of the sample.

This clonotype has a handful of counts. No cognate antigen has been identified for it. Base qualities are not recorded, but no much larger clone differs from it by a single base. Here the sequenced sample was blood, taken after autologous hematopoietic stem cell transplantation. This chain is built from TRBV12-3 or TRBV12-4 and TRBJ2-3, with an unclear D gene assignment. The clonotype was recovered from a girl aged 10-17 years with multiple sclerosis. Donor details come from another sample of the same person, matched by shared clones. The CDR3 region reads CASGDHLTDTQYF. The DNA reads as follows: TGTGCCAGCGGTGACCATCTCACAGATACGCAGTATTTT.